This note documents a single T cell receptor beta chain sequence. The sample is drawn from a study of T cell responses to AZD1222 COVID-19 vaccine. Method: immunoSEQ multiplex PCR; TCRdb's copy keeps in-frame clones and lacks some. Of around 160,000 clones in the sample, under 95% were seen once. Sequenced here: peripheral blood, sampled 28 days after the second AZD1222 dose. The receptor was isolated from an adult who received the AZD1222 COVID-19 vaccine.

The CDR3 nucleotides read TGTGCCAGCAGTTACTCGACAGGGGACATGAACACTGAAGCTTTCTTT. Translated: CASSYSTGDMNTEAFF. V usage is TRBV6-6 and J usage is TRBJ1-1, with TRBD1 matching 8 bases. V was clipped by 0 bases and J by 0 bases; unmatched bases: 3. The CDR3 extends over 16 amino acids. Germline V gene lookup returns CDR1 MNHNY and CDR2 SVGAGI (reference sequence).